Below are 5 T cell receptor beta chains sequenced from a single sample in a study of T cell responses to AZD1222 COVID-19 vaccine. The table came from immunoSEQ multiplex PCR; TCRdb's copy has only in-frame clones and leaves some out. The sample includes 130,000 or so clones, 91% of them seen just once. Sequenced here: peripheral blood, sampled 28 days after the second dose of the MenACWY control vaccine. These receptors came from an adult who received the MenACWY meningococcal vaccine as a control.

V gene TRBV7-2 combines with J gene TRBJ1-5, with D tentatively TRBD1 (6 bases). Per the germline V gene, CDR1 is SGHTA and CDR2 is FQGNSA. Trimming removed 2 bases at V and 3 bases at J, with 11 bases between. The CDR3 runs 15 residues. The DNA for the CDR3 is TGTGCCAGCAGCTTATCCCGGGACAACAATCAGCCCCAGCATTTT. It yields the protein CASSLSRDNNQPQHF.

This clone was seen a few times. The rearrangement links TRBV6-1 to TRBJ2-3; 11 nucleotides line up with TRBD1. J gave up 2 bases and V 3 bases, and 1 base lay outside the gene matches. The CDR3 has 15 residues. Per the germline V gene, CDR1 is MNHNS and CDR2 is SASEGT. The CDR3 loop reads CASSEDRGHTDTQYF. The CDR3 DNA reads TGTGCCAGCAGTGAGGACAGGGGGCACACAGATACGCAGTATTTT.

J is TRBJ1-4 and V is TRBV19; D remains unclear. CDR3 size: 14 residues. V was clipped by 3 bases and J by 8 bases, with 13 bases between them. Germline CDR1 and CDR2: LNHDA and SQIVND (reference sequence). The CDR3 coding sequence is TGTGCCAGTAGTATGGACCCCGCCGGCGAAAAACTGTTTTTT. Amino acids: CASSMDPAGEKLFF. Full variable domain (missing parts from reference TRBV19 and TRBJ1-4): DGGITQSPKYLFRKEGQNVTLSCEQNLNHDAMYWYRQDPGQGLRLIYYSQIVNDFQKGDIAEGYSVSREKKESFPLTVTSAQKNPTAFYLCASSMDPAGEKLFFGSGTQLSVL.

This clone came up once. V gene TRBV28 combines with J gene TRBJ1-2; D gene uncertain. This CDR3 region has 13 residues. V was cut by 3 bases and J by 4 bases, with 9 bases left in between. CDR1 and CDR2 (germline): MDHEN, SYDVKM. CDR3: CASSLGQAYGYTF. As DNA, the CDR3 is TGTGCCAGCAGTTTGGGTCAGGCCTATGGCTACACCTTC.

This chain uses TRBV3-1 (or the pseudogene TRBV3-2) with TRBJ2-1, with TRBD2 matching 14 bases. The CDR3 sequence is 15 residues long. Germline V gene sequence: CDR1 LGHDT, CDR2 YNNKEL (reference sequence). J lost 10 bases, V lost 4 bases, and 6 bases had no gene match. As DNA, the CDR3 is TGTGCCAGCAGCCCAGGACTAGCGGGGGGACGGGAGCAGTTCTTC. The encoded protein is CASSPGLAGGREQFF.